This T cell receptor beta chain was observed in a study of CD8+CD57+ T cells in acquired aplastic anemia. Study-level background: Isolated CD4+ and CD8+ cells, once sorted, yielded DNA averaging about 3 ug.

This clonotype turned up a few times. The antigen is unknown. CDR1 and CDR2 (germline): SNHLY, FYNNEI. V lost 10 bases and J lost 6, with 15 bases in between. This CDR3 is 13 amino acids long. In patients chosen for sequencing, flow cytometry had shown CD8+CD57+ cell expansion. Every patient had severe acquired aplastic anemia. Study conclusions and caveats: Patients shared 25 to 30 CD8+ CDR3 sequences with controls.

Profiling that covered TCR beta VDJ and CDR3 relied on genomic DNA as its template. TCRdb recomputed calls from the reads with MiXCR, one row per CDR3 protein. The table lists under 500,000 distinct CDR3 sequences, approximately 33% of them singletons. The V and J genes are TRBV2 and TRBJ1-4, with TRBD1 as a possible D gene (5 bases). This TCR was recovered from a human donor with aplastic anemia. Source material: sorted CD4+, CD8+, or CD8+CD57+ T cells (not recorded which) from PBMCs. The CDR3 DNA reads as TGTGCCACCCAGGGATGGGGGTATGAAAAACTGTTTTTT. Translating it yields CATQGWGYEKLFF.